This T cell receptor beta chain is drawn from a study of T cells in localized non-small cell lung cancer. Whole-study findings and limits: As only one tumor region underwent sequencing, heterogeneity remains possible. Higher adjacent-lung clonality was associated with shorter survival. Compared with tumor, uninvolved adjacent lung displayed greater T cell clonality, ranking highest overall. In adjacent lung appeared a median around 57 of the top 100 tumor clones.

Assay used: immunoSEQ multiplex PCR; TCRdb lists only in-frame clones, some missing. The sample shows more than 50,000 clones, over 80% of them seen only once. In its sample, this clone was seen once. Its matching antigen is unknown. The CDR3 extends over 18 amino acids. Germline V gene sequence: CDR1 SGDLS, CDR2 YYNGEE. V was clipped by 4 bases and J by 2 bases; unmatched bases: 7. The chain is built from TRBV9 and TRBJ2-3; 16 nucleotides agree with TRBD2. This specimen consisted of peripheral blood, obtained before any cancer treatment. This clonotype was sampled from a female donor of 60 years or more with stage II squamous cell lung carcinoma. The CDR3 DNA reads TGTGCCAGCAGCATCGGGACTAGCGGGGGGGCTTTCACAGATACGCAGTATTTT. This codes for CASSIGTSGGAFTDTQYF. Variable domain in full (rest from reference TRBV9 and TRBJ2-3): DSGVTQTPKHLITATGQRVTLRCSPRSGDLSVYWYQQSLDQGLQFLIQYYNGEERAKGNILERFSAQQFPDLHSELNLSSLELGDSALYFCASSIGTSGGAFTDTQYFGPGTRLTVL.